This is a list of T cell receptor beta chains from one sample in a study of cytomegalovirus exposure and HLA in healthy donors. Only in-frame clones appear in the TCRdb table, and some are missing; sequencing was by immunoSEQ multiplex PCR. The table shows about 110,000 clones, with over 75% occurring only once. Sequencing was performed on PBMCs. These receptors all stem from a man younger than 45 in good health and CMV-seronegative. CDR3s include the opening cysteine and the closing phenylalanine or tryptophan. D genes are given only for firm matches. Clone size is stated in some rows and not others, as once, few, many or a class when expanded.

clone size	V gene	D gene	J gene	CDR3 protein	CDR3 DNA
NA	TRBV25-1	NA	TRBJ1-1	CASSGEGYTEAFF	TGTGCCAGCAGCGGGGAGGGGTACACTGAAGCTTTCTTT
few	TRBV4-1	NA	TRBJ2-6	CASSQDRGTGANVLTF	TGCGCCAGCAGCCAAGATCGAGGGACTGGGGCCAACGTCCTGACTTTC
NA	TRBV11-3	TRBD2	TRBJ2-7	CASSPGGGKYEQYF	TGTGCCAGCAGCCCCGGGGGGGGTAAATACGAGCAGTACTTC
NA	TRBV6-5	NA	TRBJ2-1	CASSIQGVWNEQFF	TGTGCCAGCAGCATACAGGGCGTATGGAATGAGCAGTTCTTC
few	TRBV19	TRBD2	TRBJ2-5	CARAGGRQETQYF	TGTGCCAGGGCGGGGGGGCGGCAAGAGACCCAGTACTTC
once	TRBV4-1	TRBD2	TRBJ2-3	CASSHPRTSLTDTQYF	TGCGCCAGCAGCCACCCGAGGACTAGCTTAACAGATACGCAGTATTTT
NA	TRBV20-1	NA	TRBJ2-5	CSASQGETQYF	TGCAGTGCCTCGCAGGGAGAGACCCAGTACTTC
once	TRBV30	NA	TRBJ1-1	CAWRKAGGNTEAFF	TGTGCCTGGAGGAAAGCGGGGGGGAACACTGAAGCTTTCTTT
NA	TRBV6-1	NA	TRBJ1-1	CASSGTENTEAFF	TGTGCCAGCAGCGGTACTGAGAACACTGAAGCTTTCTTT
NA	TRBV6-4	NA	TRBJ1-1	CASSDSAEMDTEAFF	TGTGCCAGCAGTGACTCAGCGGAGATGGACACTGAAGCTTTCTTT
NA	TRBV6-1	NA	TRBJ1-1	CASKDSIRNTEAFF	TGTGCCAGCAAAGACAGTATAAGGAACACTGAAGCTTTCTTT
few	TRBV19	TRBD1	TRBJ2-7	CASRRRQGADEQYF	TGTGCCAGTAGACGAAGACAGGGGGCAGACGAGCAGTACTTC
once	TRBV29-1	NA	TRBJ1-1	CSVAKNTEAFF	TGCAGCGTTGCCAAGAACACTGAAGCTTTCTTT
NA	TRBV7-6	TRBD2	TRBJ2-1	CASSSGTTFREQFF	TGTGCCAGCAGCTCAGGGACTACCTTCCGTGAGCAGTTCTTC
NA	TRBV5-6	NA	TRBJ1-1	CASRRRRDTEAFF	TGTGCCAGCAGGCGAAGGAGGGACACTGAAGCTTTCTTT
NA	TRBV2	NA	TRBJ1-5	CASSERGDSNQPQHF	TGTGCCAGCAGTGAAAGGGGTGATAGCAATCAGCCCCAGCATTTT
once	TRBV6-5	NA	TRBJ2-3	CASRMQGSTDTQYF	TGTGCCAGCAGAATGCAGGGGAGCACAGATACGCAGTATTTT
NA	TRBV14	TRBD2	TRBJ2-3	CASSLTLLAGVTDTQYF	TGTGCCAGCAGCCTTACGCTACTAGCGGGGGTCACAGATACGCAGTATTTT
few	TRBV28	TRBD1	TRBJ1-1	CASSPSKTGGFGMNTEAFF	TGTGCCAGCAGCCCGAGTAAGACAGGGGGGTTTGGTATGAACACTGAAGCTTTCTTT
NA	TRBV5-1	TRBD1	TRBJ1-3	CASSRRDRASGNTIYF	TGCGCCAGCAGCCGCCGGGACAGGGCCTCTGGAAACACCATATATTTT
NA	TRBV15	NA	TRBJ1-5	CATSRDRDDQPQHF	TGTGCCACCAGCAGAGATCGGGATGATCAGCCCCAGCATTTT
NA	TRBV7-9	NA	TRBJ1-2	CASSFQGQNYGYTF	TGTGCCAGCAGCTTCCAGGGGCAAAACTATGGCTACACCTTC
NA	TRBV5-1	NA	TRBJ2-1	CASSPTGQGGYNEQFF	TGCGCCAGCAGCCCAACTGGGCAGGGGGGATACAATGAGCAGTTCTTC
NA	TRBV2	NA	TRBJ2-7	CASSEENRPYEQYF	TGTGCCAGCAGTGAAGAGAACAGACCCTACGAGCAGTACTTC
NA	TRBV4-1	NA	TRBJ1-4	CASSQEFRGSTNEKLFF	TGCGCCAGCAGCCAAGAATTTCGGGGTTCAACTAATGAAAAACTGTTTTTT
once	TRBV11-2	TRBD2	TRBJ2-5	CASSPGRLAGPLTRETQYF	TGTGCCAGCAGCCCCGGTAGGCTAGCGGGACCTCTCACTCGCGAGACCCAGTACTTC
few	TRBV27	NA	TRBJ2-3	CASSGVLTDTQYF	TGTGCCAGCAGTGGAGTCCTCACAGATACGCAGTATTTT
once	TRBV10-3	NA	TRBJ2-2	CAISGQGGTGELFF	TGTGCCATCAGTGGCCAGGGGGGCACCGGGGAGCTGTTTTTT
NA	TRBV13	TRBD2	TRBJ2-7	CASSLGTSGGGEQYF	TGTGCCAGCAGCTTAGGGACTAGCGGAGGCGGGGAGCAGTACTTC
NA	TRBV11-2	TRBD2	TRBJ2-7	CASSSSDREGDEQYF	TGTGCCAGCAGCTCATCGGATCGGGAGGGCGACGAGCAGTACTTC
once	TRBV9	NA	TRBJ1-5	CASSVSGRVNQPQHF	TGTGCCAGCAGCGTATCAGGGAGGGTCAATCAGCCCCAGCATTTT
NA	TRBV15	NA	TRBJ2-7	CATRSGQVGREQYF	TGTGCCACCCGATCGGGACAGGTCGGGAGGGAGCAGTACTTC
once	TRBV5-3	NA	TRBJ2-7	CARSLASGEQYF	TGTGCCAGAAGCTTGGCCTCGGGCGAGCAGTACTTC
once	TRBV6-6	TRBD1	TRBJ1-1	CASIHRGSAEAFF	TGTGCCAGCATCCACAGGGGTAGCGCTGAAGCTTTCTTT
NA	TRBV7-6	NA	TRBJ2-5	CASSLGVHQRETQYF	TGTGCCAGCAGCTTAGGAGTCCACCAACGAGAGACCCAGTACTTC
NA	TRBV30	NA	TRBJ2-1	CAWGGLADNEQFF	TGTGCCTGGGGAGGGTTAGCGGACAATGAGCAGTTCTTC
NA	TRBV5-1	NA	TRBJ2-1	CASSSGLAYNEQFF	TGCGCCAGCAGCTCCGGACTGGCCTACAATGAGCAGTTCTTC
NA	TRBV30	TRBD2	TRBJ2-1	CAWSPSGSLDEQFF	TGTGCCTGGAGCCCTAGCGGGAGCTTGGATGAGCAGTTCTTC
NA	TRBV27	NA	TRBJ2-1	CASGVTYYNEQFF	TGTGCCAGCGGAGTGACTTACTACAATGAGCAGTTCTTC
NA	TRBV6-5	TRBD1	TRBJ2-7	CASSYLGTGDNEQYF	TGTGCCAGCAGTTACCTTGGGACAGGGGACAACGAGCAGTACTTC
few	TRBV11-2	NA	TRBJ1-1	CASSPPKLYSWTEAFF	TGTGCCAGCAGCCCACCTAAACTATATTCCTGGACTGAAGCTTTCTTT
once	TRBV10-3	TRBD1	TRBJ2-3	CAISGTGSTDTQYF	TGTGCCATCAGTGGGACAGGGAGCACAGATACGCAGTATTTT
NA	TRBV7-6	NA	TRBJ1-6	CASSLEPGVDNSPLHF	TGTGCCAGCAGCTTAGAACCGGGAGTCGATAATTCACCCCTCCACTTT
NA	TRBV29-1	TRBD2	TRBJ2-1	CSVPSGRGRGQFF	TGCAGCGTACCTAGCGGGAGGGGGCGGGGGCAGTTCTTC